This T cell receptor (beta chain) was retrieved from a study of shared clonotypes between healthy human individuals. The assay was immunoSEQ multiplex PCR, and TCRdb's table has in-frame clones only and misses some. The sample has over 1.4 million clones, roughly 97% seen once. Trimming stripped 8 bases from V and 2 bases from J, with 12 bases between. This CDR3 has 14 amino acids. CDR1 and CDR2 (germline): SGHAT, FQNNGV. This clonotype originated in a man aged 30 to 39 in good health. Material for sequencing was naive CD4+ T cells sorted from blood. Described subset: CD45RA+ positively selected. This chain links TRBV11-2 with TRBJ1-4; D may be TRBD1 (5 bases). The CDR3 DNA reads TGTGCCAGCCGGGGGATAAAGACTAATGAAAAACTGTTTTTT. It codes for CASRGIKTNEKLFF. The whole variable domain, remainder taken from reference TRBV11-2 and TRBJ1-4, is EAGVAQSPRYKIIEKRQSVAFWCNPISGHATLYWYQQILGQGPKLLIQFQNNGVVDDSQLPKDRFSAERLKGVDSTLKIQPAKLEDSAVYLCASRGIKTNEKLFFGSGTQLSVL.